These 24 T cell receptor beta chains were sequenced from one sample in a study of T-cell reconstitution after alpha-beta-depleted transplantation in children. Preparing the TCRbeta library involved the use of unique molecular identifiers. MiXCR was run by TCRdb on the PCR reads, yielding one entry per CDR3 protein. The table includes over 400,000 distinct CDR3 sequences, approximately 12% detected once. The specimen comprised PBMCs from the stem cell graft donor, sampled from the stem cell graft. These receptor sequences come from a human donor who donated a stem cell graft to a child with combined immunodeficiency.

This clonotype was seen many times. CDR3 bases: TGCAGCGTTGCCCCAGGGGGAAGAGCTAACTATGGCTACACCTTC. This translates into CSVAPGGRANYGYTF. The rearrangement links TRBV29-1 to TRBJ1-2; TRBD1 agrees at 7 bases. The junction had 8 bases not matched to a gene; V was cut back by 4 bases and J by 0 bases. In germline, CDR1 is SQVTM, CDR2 ANQGSEA. The CDR3 is made up of 15 amino acids.

This clonotype was picked up many times. The rearrangement uses TRBV5-1 and TRBJ2-7; D may be TRBD2 (5 bases). Germline V lookup: CDR1 SGHRS, CDR2 YFSETQ. Trimming took off 3 bases at V and 0 bases at J, with 13 bases between the two ends. There are 15 residues in the CDR3. The CDR3 loop reads CASSYRLGASYEQYF. The CDR3 DNA reads TGCGCCAGCAGCTACCGCCTGGGAGCCTCCTACGAGCAGTACTTC.

This clonotype was picked up a small number of times. V usage is TRBV7-3 and J usage is TRBJ1-6; 8 bases line up with TRBD1. J lost 7 bases, V lost 4 bases, and 3 bases had no gene match. CDR1 and CDR2 (germline): SGHTA, FQGTGA. This CDR3 has 14 residues. The CDR3 DNA reads TGTGCCAGCAGCTACACAGGGGGAAATTCACCCCTCCACTTT. It codes for CASSYTGGNSPLHF.

This chain joins TRBV12-3 or TRBV12-4 and TRBJ2-7; D perhaps matches TRBD2 (6 bases). V was trimmed by 5 bases and J by 4 bases, leaving 18 bases between them. CDR3 length: 15 residues. CDR3 nucleotide sequence: TGTGCCAGCAGTGGGTACCGGGACTCCCAATACGAGCAGTACTTC. Translation gives CASSGYRDSQYEQYF.

This clonotype has ten or more counts. The chain employs TRBV29-1 and TRBJ2-7, with 10 positions matching TRBD1. Trimming took 4 bases from V and 5 from J; bases not matched to a gene: 2. The germline V gene has CDR1 SQVTM and CDR2 ANQGSEA. The CDR3 consists of 12 residues. As DNA, the CDR3 is TGCAGCGTTGCGGGGACAGGGGACGAGCAGTACTTC. Translation: CSVAGTGDEQYF.

This clonotype was observed many times. CDR3 protein: CAISESETGVTDTQYF. The CDR3 DNA follows: TGTGCCATCAGTGAGTCGGAGACGGGGGTCACAGATACGCAGTATTTT. The chain employs TRBV10-3 and TRBJ2-3; D may be TRBD2 (6 bases). CDR3 length: 16 amino acids. Trimming took 0 bases from V and 2 from J, leaving 12 bases between them. Germline V gene sequence: CDR1 ENHRY, CDR2 SYGVKD.

This chain uses TRBV12-3 or TRBV12-4 with TRBJ2-3, with 7 bases aligning to TRBD1. The trim removed 8 bases at V and 1 base at J, leaving 12 bases unmatched. The CDR3 has 16 residues. As DNA, the CDR3 is TGTGCCAGCGGTCTCCCACAGGGGTTCGGCACAGATACGCAGTATTTT. Translation gives CASGLPQGFGTDTQYF.

V gene TRBV13 combines with J gene TRBJ2-7; D is ambiguous. Germline V gene data show CDR1 as PRHDT and CDR2 as FYEKMQ (reference sequence). The CDR3 runs to 13 residues. The germline V and J ends were trimmed by 0 bases and 6 bases, with 9 bases remaining between them. The CDR3: CASSLGLLGEQYF. CDR3 in DNA: TGTGCCAGCAGCTTAGGACTACTGGGCGAGCAGTACTTC.

This clonotype was found a few times. The gene calls are TRBV5-1 and TRBJ2-6; TRBD1 matches at 7 bases. Germline trimming cut 4 bases from V and 0 bases from J; bases unmatched to any gene: 13. Germline CDR1 SGHRS, CDR2 YFSETQ. This CDR3 comprises 19 residues. The CDR3 DNA follows: TGCGCCAGCAGCCTGTACCGGGACAGCTACAGCTCTGGGGCCAACGTCCTGACTTTC. Translating gives CASSLYRDSYSSGANVLTF. Full variable domain (rest looked up from reference TRBV5-1 and TRBJ2-6): KAGVTQTPRYLIKTRGQQVTLSCSPISGHRSVSWYQQTPGQGLQFLFEYFSETQRNKGNFPGRFSGRQFSNSRSEMNVSTLELGDSALYLCASSLYRDSYSSGANVLTFGAGSRLTVL.

This clonotype has more than one count but fewer than ten. The CDR3 DNA reads as TGTGCCAGCAGCCAAGGAAGTGGCACGATTGGGTATGGTAACGAGCAGTACTTC. Translation: CASSQGSGTIGYGNEQYF. The chain couples TRBV3-1 to TRBJ2-7; D remains ambiguous. CDR1 is LGHDT and CDR2 is YNNKEL in the germline V gene (reference sequence). The CDR3 length is 18 residues. Trimming took 1 base from V and 5 from J, leaving 24 bases between them.

This clonotype was recorded many times. This sequence joins TRBV4-3 and TRBJ2-5; no firm D call. The CDR3 has 14 amino acids. Germline CDR1 and CDR2: LGHNA and YSLEER. Deletions cut 4 bases from V and 1 base from J, with 10 bases between. The CDR3 bases are TGCGCCAGCAGCCTGGGCCTACGCCAAGAGACCCAGTACTTC. Its protein is CASSLGLRQETQYF.

The chain carries TRBV4-1 and TRBJ2-1, with 8 bases lining up with TRBD1. Unmatched junction bases numbered 8, after V lost 2 bases and J lost 5 bases. The CDR3 covers 16 residues. Germline V gene data show CDR1 as MGHRA and CDR2 as YSYEKL. The CDR3 loop is CASSQKQGVSNNEQFF. The CDR3 DNA reads as TGCGCCAGCAGCCAAAAACAGGGGGTATCGAACAATGAGCAGTTCTTC.

This clonotype has just a few counts. The chain joins TRBV3-1 to TRBJ2-1; no reliable D call. Trimming took 1 base from V and 5 from J, leaving 9 bases between them. Germline V lookup: CDR1 LGHDT, CDR2 YNNKEL (reference sequence). The CDR3 is 14 amino acids. The CDR3 nucleotides are TGTGCCAGCAGCCAAGCTCACCTCCACAATGAGCAGTTCTTC. It encodes CASSQAHLHNEQFF.

V usage is TRBV5-1 and J usage is TRBJ2-7, with D possibly being TRBD1 (5 bases). The CDR3 is 15 residues long. The germline gives CDR1 SGHRS, CDR2 YFSETQ. Trimming pared 0 bases from V and 2 bases from J, leaving 12 bases between. The chain's CDR3 is CASSLGERGTYEQYF. CDR3 bases: TGCGCCAGCAGCTTGGGCGAAAGGGGAACCTACGAGCAGTACTTC. Looking up the rest from reference TRBV5-1 and TRBJ2-7 gives the full variable domain: KAGVTQTPRYLIKTRGQQVTLSCSPISGHRSVSWYQQTPGQGLQFLFEYFSETQRNKGNFPGRFSGRQFSNSRSEMNVSTLELGDSALYLCASSLGERGTYEQYFGPGTRLTVT.

This chain links TRBV5-1 with TRBJ2-1, with 14 bases aligning to TRBD2. J lost 1 base, V lost 4 bases, and 13 bases had no gene match. The CDR3 totals 20 residues. Germline V gene sequence: CDR1 SGHRS, CDR2 YFSETQ. As DNA, the CDR3 is TGCGCCAGCAGCCCGGGCTTGGGGACTAGCGGGGGAACGTCCTACAATGAGCAGTTCTTC. Amino acids: CASSPGLGTSGGTSYNEQFF.

This clonotype occurred a few times. The chain carries TRBV9 and TRBJ1-2; D gene unclear. The V end lost 4 bases, the J end lost 6 bases, and 22 bases lay between the germline ends. The CDR3 sequence is 16 residues long. The germline CDR1 and CDR2 sequences are SGDLS and YYNGEE. The CDR3 coding sequence is TGTGCCAGCAGCCCGGTCCCCACTTGGGCGCCCAATGGCTACACCTTC. It encodes CASSPVPTWAPNGYTF. Looking up the rest from reference TRBV9 and TRBJ1-2 gives the full variable domain: DSGVTQTPKHLITATGQRVTLRCSPRSGDLSVYWYQQSLDQGLQFLIQYYNGEERAKGNILERFSAQQFPDLHSELNLSSLELGDSALYFCASSPVPTWAPNGYTFGSGTRLTVV.

This clonotype has at least ten counts. The rearrangement uses TRBV27 and TRBJ2-6, with a possible D match to TRBD2 (5 bases). Germline CDR1 reads MNHEY; CDR2 reads SMNVEV (reference sequence). The CDR3 is 21 amino acids. Trimming pared 6 bases from V and 1 base from J, leaving 28 bases between. CDR3 DNA: TGTGCCAGCAGAGACCTCCGGGGTCCTACTAGAACTGGGTCTGGGGCCAACGTCCTGACTTTC. Encoded protein: CASRDLRGPTRTGSGANVLTF.

This clonotype was recorded many times. This chain connects TRBV6-2 or TRBV6-3 to TRBJ1-2; D is undetermined. The CDR3 length is 16 residues. Trimming left V 2 bases short and J 4 bases short, with 17 bases between. Per germline, CDR1 MNHEY and CDR2 SVGEGT. The CDR3 coding sequence is TGTGCCAGCAGTTACACTTCCGGAGGCCGGGCCTATGGCTACACCTTC. It is translated as CASSYTSGGRAYGYTF.

This clonotype appeared a few times. This sequence joins TRBV12-3 or TRBV12-4 and TRBJ2-6, with TRBD2 as a possible D gene (5 bases). Between the trimmed V and J ends, which lost 5 bases and 2 bases, there was a span of 7 bases. This CDR3 has 14 residues. DNA of the CDR3: TGTGCCAGCAGTACTAGGGCTGGGGCCAACGTCCTGACTTTC. It is translated as CASSTRAGANVLTF.

This clonotype was seen only a few times. V usage is TRBV28 and J usage is TRBJ1-5, with D unclear. Germline V gene lookup returns CDR1 MDHEN and CDR2 SYDVKM. The CDR3 consists of 14 residues. The V and J ends lost 8 bases and 5 bases respectively, with 16 bases between them. In DNA form, the CDR3 reads TGTGCCAGCCCTCCCCCAGGCAGGCATCAGCCCCAGCATTTT. As protein: CASPPPGRHQPQHF.

CDR3 coding DNA: TGTGCCACTCAACAGGGGGCCGACACTGAAGCTTTCTTT. Residues: CATQQGADTEAFF. The gene calls are TRBV10-3 and TRBJ1-1, with 9 bases fitting TRBD1. Losses at the gene ends were 10 bases for V and 3 bases for J; bases not matched to a gene: 6. The CDR3 consists of 13 residues. The germline CDR1 and CDR2 sequences are ENHRY and SYGVKD.

The J gene is TRBJ1-6, the V gene TRBV12-3 or TRBV12-4; tentative D call: TRBD1 (6 bases). This CDR3 region has 14 residues. The V end was cut by 6 bases, the J end by 8 bases, with 14 bases between. The CDR3 nucleotides are TGTGCCAGCAGCGAAACAGGGACTCATTCACCCCTCCACTTT. This codes for CASSETGTHSPLHF.

This clonotype has just a few counts. The rearrangement links TRBV4-1 to TRBJ2-1; D uncertain. This CDR3 has 17 residues. V gave up 1 base and J gave up 5 bases, with 18 bases separating them. Germline V lookup: CDR1 MGHRA, CDR2 YSYEKL. CDR3 amino acids: CASSQAHGSGPHNEQFF. CDR3 sequence (DNA): TGCGCCAGCAGCCAAGCCCACGGCTCCGGCCCCCACAATGAGCAGTTCTTC.

This chain connects TRBV20-1 to TRBJ1-5, with D possibly being TRBD1 (6 bases). Germline-derived CDR1 and CDR2 are DFQATT and SNEGSKA (reference sequence). There are 15 residues in the CDR3. V lost 7 bases and J 3 bases, leaving 19 bases between the germline ends. CDR3 loop: CSVGGSTPDNQPQHF. DNA for the CDR3: TGCAGTGTCGGGGGCTCTACCCCGGACAATCAGCCCCAGCATTTT.